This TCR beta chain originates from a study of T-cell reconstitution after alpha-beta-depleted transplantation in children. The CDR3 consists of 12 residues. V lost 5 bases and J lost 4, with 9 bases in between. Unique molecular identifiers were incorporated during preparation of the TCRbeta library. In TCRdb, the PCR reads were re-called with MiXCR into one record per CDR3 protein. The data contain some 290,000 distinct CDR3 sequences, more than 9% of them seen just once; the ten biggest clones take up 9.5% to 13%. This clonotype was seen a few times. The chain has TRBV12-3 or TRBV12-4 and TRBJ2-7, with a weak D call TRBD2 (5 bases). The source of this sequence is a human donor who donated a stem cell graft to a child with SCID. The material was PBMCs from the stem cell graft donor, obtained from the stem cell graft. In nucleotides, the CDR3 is TGTGCCAGCAGTCACGGACTGTACGAGCAGTACTTC. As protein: CASSHGLYEQYF.